This TCR beta chain appears in the sequencing data of a study of beta chain features in type 1 diabetes (dated by TCRdb to the late 2010s). In terms of the full investigation: No differences in mean age, gender distribution, total cell number or subset yield were found between patients and healthy donors. Naive and central memory subsets were obtained from all 30 or so donors, but regulatory and stem cell-like memory subsets were isolated from only 8 patients and 8 healthy donors. A total of roughly 100 million sorted cells were examined across all samples, and RNA yield correlated strongly with the number of cells per subset. The study compared TCRB repertoires of sorted circulating CD4+ T cell subsets between recently diagnosed type 1 diabetes patients and matched healthy donors.

This clone was counted at least ten times. It has no known antigen specificity. No base quality values were provided; no much bigger clone lies one nucleotide off. All of the isolated RNA was reverse transcribed with the High Capacity cDNA Reverse Transcription Kit, so expressed TCRB transcripts were sequenced. Deep immunoSEQ sequencing was applied to naive, central memory and regulatory T cell samples, giving an average of approximately 3.8 million total reads per sample. Sorted cells were lysed in RLT buffer, and RNA was extracted using DNase-treated RNeasy Micro or Mini kits according to cell number. Each cell subset was processed on its own to prevent cross-contamination, while patient and healthy donor samples were processed together. The immunoSEQ multiplex PCR was used to amplify TCRB sequences from cDNA, generating 87-bp fragments that spanned the CDR3 region. Amplicons were sequenced on the Illumina HiSeq platform. In the authors' own workflow: Synthetic template baselines were used to correct PCR bias computationally, reads within Hamming distance 2 were collapsed together, and singletons that could not be merged were discarded. Reads were aligned against IMGT to assign V, D and J genes, CDR3 length and insertions or deletions at six rearrangement sites. Within each subset, clonotype counts were normalized to the number of sorted cells before true diversity and Gini coefficients were calculated with the tcR R package. The overlap coefficient, calculated on TCRB nucleotide sequences, was used to measure repertoire sharing. This is the immuneACCESS table as TCRdb keeps it, with only in-frame sequences that have V and J called. A part of the clones is gone; compared with another copy, unresolved V genes explain less than half, and the rest is unexplained. That table supplies the V and J calls and clone size; D and trimming were determined from the DNA. The sample records around 290,000 clones, under 8.5% of which are singletons. In total, the top ten clones hold roughly 0.94% of the sample.

Each donor gave one peripheral blood draw, averaging approximately 0.12 L, which was collected into heparinised tubes. Naive, central memory, regulatory and stem cell-like memory CD4+ T cells were sorted on a BD FACSAria II using a panel including CD45RO, CCR7, CD25, CD127, CD95 and CD27. All sorted populations exceeded 98% purity. Right away, PBMCs were isolated by Lymphoprep density gradient centrifugation and were stained directly, with no culture step. Samples were stained and sorted in pairs, with one healthy donor and one patient per experiment, so that batch effects were minimized. Compared with germline, V lacks 5 bases and J lacks 8 bases; bases without a gene match: 9. As encoded in the germline V gene (reference sequence), CDR1 is SEHNR while CDR2 is FQNEAQ. From the cysteine up to the phenylalanine, the CDR3 has a length of 15 residues. The read is trimmed to its CDR3 DNA, 45 bases read in frame from base 1.

Study-level results and caveats: Because cDNA was sequenced instead of genomic DNA, highly expressing activated cells could be over-represented, though the groups showed no difference in activation or CD3 levels. Because the HLA sub-analyses included only small numbers of individuals, any influence of HLA type on TCRB rearrangement was left unresolved. Naive, central memory and regulatory TCRB repertoires appeared more similar among patients than among healthy donors. PCR may preferentially amplify shorter templates, but because patient and control samples were amplified and corrected together, any resulting skew would affect both groups equally. At VDJ recombination sites, patients with type 1 diabetes made fewer insertions and deleted more nucleotides, a pattern implying thymic rearrangement abnormalities. Type 1 diabetes patients showed a moderate but significant shortening of TCRB CDR3 length in all four CD4+ subsets.

This receptor was taken from a woman aged 18-30 years in good health. The specimen was central memory CD4+ T cells from blood. The sequence is built from TRBV7-9 and TRBJ2-1, and TRBD2 aligns with 10 junction nucleotides. The sequenced DNA: TGTGCCAGCAGCCCTCGGGCTAGCGGGGGCGATGAGCAGTTCTTC. This is translated as CASSPRASGGDEQFF. This CDR3, with the reference TRBV7-9 and TRBJ2-1 proteins standing in past its ends, gives the full variable domain DTGVSQNPRHKITKRGQNVTFRCDPISEHNRLYWYRQTLGQGPEFLTYFQNEAQLEKSRLLSDRFSAERPKGSFSTLEIQRTEQGDSAMYLCASSPRASGGDEQFFGPGTRLTVL.